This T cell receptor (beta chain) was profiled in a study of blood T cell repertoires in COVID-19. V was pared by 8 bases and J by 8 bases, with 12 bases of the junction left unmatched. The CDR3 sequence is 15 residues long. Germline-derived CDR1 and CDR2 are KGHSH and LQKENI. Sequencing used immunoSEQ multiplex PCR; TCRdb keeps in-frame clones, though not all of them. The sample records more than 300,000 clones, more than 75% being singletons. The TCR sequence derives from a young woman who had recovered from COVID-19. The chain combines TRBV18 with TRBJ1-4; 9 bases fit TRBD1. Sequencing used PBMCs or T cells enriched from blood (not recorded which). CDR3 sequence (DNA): TGTGCCAGCAAACCGGGACAGGGAAGGGCCGAAAAACTGTTTTTT. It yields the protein CASKPGQGRAEKLFF.